This T cell receptor (beta chain) was recorded in a study of metastatic and nonmetastatic thyroid tumors. Background on the study: Repertoire comparison spanned blood and tumor or nodule tissue of malignant and benign thyroid patients.

In the authors' workflow: Researchers built a distant-metastasis classifier for papillary thyroid cancer that drew on CDR3 differences across clinicopathological groups. TCRdb re-analyzed the PCR reads through MiXCR. TCRdb's processing, not the authors', yielded these V and J calls. The data contain tens of thousands of clones, about 25% of them seen just once; the ten biggest clones take up approximately 8.5%. The table lists this clone with many counts. The antigen is undetermined. V shed 2 bases and J shed 2 bases, with 3 bases lying between them. CDR1 is DFQATT, CDR2 SNEGSKA, per germline (reference sequence). The CDR3 contains 11 residues. Broader study findings: Malignant thyroid tumors reportedly exceeded benign nodules significantly in TCR beta diversity, with the difference appearing in blood and tumor.

Before thyroid surgery, none of the patients had received any treatment. Sequenced sample: blood. The TCR originated in a female donor with papillary thyroid cancer or a benign thyroid nodule (not recorded which). Some clones in this sample may be carry-over from other donors' samples. The genes are TRBV20-1 and TRBJ1-1; the D is unclear. The CDR3 sequence is CSARYNTEAFF. CDR3 bases: TGCAGTGCTAGATACAACACTGAAGCTTTCTTT.